This T cell receptor beta chain was sequenced in a study of OX40 agonist ivuxolimab in advanced cancers. Generated by immunoSEQ multiplex PCR, the TCRdb table keeps only in-frame clones and is missing some. Among about 53,000 clones, around 90% were seen once, and the ten largest hold 11%. The CDR3 is made up of 13 amino acids. Trimming took off 4 bases at V and 5 bases at J, with 11 bases between the two ends. The germline gives CDR1 ENHRY, CDR2 SYGVKD. This sample comprised CD4+ or CD8+ T cells sorted from blood, obtained in a trial of the OX40 agonist ivuxolimab. The sequence derives from an adult with an advanced solid tumor such as melanoma, head and neck, liver or kidney cancer. V and J are TRBV10-3 and TRBJ1-1; D is uncertain. The CDR3 protein is CAISGGEWTEAFF. Here the CDR3 DNA reads TGTGCCATCAGTGGTGGGGAATGGACTGAAGCTTTCTTT.